A selection of T cell receptor beta chains follows, all from one sample in a study of blood T cells in healthy people across ages. TCRdb processed the 5' RACE reads anew with MiXCR; each CDR3 protein has one entry. This table holds around 800,000 distinct CDR3 sequences, 20% to 30% found once. This sample was shared with a second study, whose subject was T cells of mothers and their children.

The sequenced sample was blood. The receptor set was obtained from a boy aged 5-17 years in good health. Each CDR3 is given with its conserved first and last residue. The D gene is left open where the match is weak. Clone size, where shown, is once, few, many, or a class for clones that have expanded.

.,.,TRBV10-3,TRBJ1-2,TGTGCCATCAGCGGAGGACAGCCGACTATTCTTTATGGCTACACCTTC,CAISGGQPTILYGYTF
TRBD1,once,TRBV29-1,TRBJ1-2,TGCAGCGTTGAAGATCAGACAGGGCCCTATAACTATGGCTACACCTTC,CSVEDQTGPYNYGYTF
.,.,TRBV7-8,TRBJ2-7,TGTGCCAGCAGCCCCTATACCGGGGGATCCTACGAGCAGTACTTC,CASSPYTGGSYEQYF
.,.,TRBV29-1,TRBJ1-3,TGCAGCGTTGAGGAAGGGTGGAACACCATATATTTT,CSVEEGWNTIYF
.,.,TRBV30,TRBJ2-5,TGTGCCTGGAGATCCATCCGGGGGAGCCAAGAGACCCAGTACTTC,CAWRSIRGSQETQYF
TRBD2,.,TRBV20-1,TRBJ2-5,TGCAGTGCTAGCCTAGCGGGGGATTTCGAGACCCCGTACTTC,CSASLAGDFETPYF
.,few,TRBV7-7,TRBJ2-7,TGTGCTAGCAGCGCCACGGGACATTACGAGCAGTACTTC,CASSATGHYEQYF
.,many,TRBV12-3/TRBV12-4,TRBJ2-5,TGTGCCAGCAGTTTCATTCTTGGACAGCAGTACTTC,CASSFILGQQYF
TRBD1,.,TRBV5-1,TRBJ2-7,TGCGCCAGCAGCTTGGGCCGTACAGGGGTCCACGAGCAGTACTTC,CASSLGRTGVHEQYF
TRBD2,few,TRBV10-3,TRBJ2-1,TGTGCCATCAGTGTATCTAGCGGGGGGGCGTCCTACAATGAGCAGTTCTTC,CAISVSSGGASYNEQFF
TRBD2,few,TRBV11-2,TRBJ2-5,TGTGCCAGCGGCTTAGATAAAGCGGGGGCGTACCAAGAGACCCAGTACTTC,CASGLDKAGAYQETQYF
.,.,TRBV28,TRBJ1-5,TGTGCCAGCAGTACCCCCATGGGGTATAGCAATCAGCCCCAGCATTTT,CASSTPMGYSNQPQHF
.,few,TRBV12-3/TRBV12-4,TRBJ2-5,TGTGCCAGCACAGTGTACCAAGAGACCCAGTACTTC,CASTVYQETQYF
.,few,TRBV29-1,TRBJ2-1,TGCAGCGCTGGGAGGACATCCGACGAGCAGTTCTTC,CSAGRTSDEQFF
.,many,TRBV14,TRBJ2-5,TGTGCCAGCAGCCAATATGCGGGTCCAGAGACCCAGTACTTC,CASSQYAGPETQYF
.,.,TRBV20-1,TRBJ1-2,TGCAGTGCCTGGCTGGGGACAACCAACTCTAACTATGGCTACACCTTC,CSAWLGTTNSNYGYTF
.,.,TRBV7-9,TRBJ2-7,TGTGCCAGCATCGGGGGATTTTCCTACGAGCAGTACTTC,CASIGGFSYEQYF
.,.,TRBV2,TRBJ1-1,TGTGCCAGCAGTGAGTCGGGGGGTGAAGCTTTCTTT,CASSESGGEAFF
.,.,TRBV11-2,TRBJ1-6,TGTGCCAGCAGCTTAGTGGCCGGGGGGCGTAATTCACCCCTCCACTTT,CASSLVAGGRNSPLHF
TRBD2,few,TRBV20-1,TRBJ2-7,TGCAGTGCTGTAAGACTAGCGGGAGGGCCCTACGAGCAGTACTTC,CSAVRLAGGPYEQYF
.,few,TRBV12-3/TRBV12-4,TRBJ1-1,TGTGCCAGCAGATCGGACAGCGGTGAAGCTTTCTTT,CASRSDSGEAFF
.,few,TRBV9,TRBJ2-5,TGTGCCAGCAGCGTAGATACAGGGATGGCGACCCAGTACTTC,CASSVDTGMATQYF
.,.,TRBV20-1,TRBJ2-7,TGCAGTGCTAGAACCTTCAGCTCCTACGAGCAGTACTTC,CSARTFSSYEQYF
.,.,TRBV29-1,TRBJ2-5,TGCAGCGTCGTAGGGGGGACCGTGGCCCCGGAGACCCAGTACTTC,CSVVGGTVAPETQYF
TRBD2,few,TRBV3-1,TRBJ2-7,TGTGCCAGCAGCCAAGGAGTAGCGGGGGGACCCTACGAGCAGTACTTC,CASSQGVAGGPYEQYF
TRBD2,.,TRBV28,TRBJ2-5,TGTGCCAGCAGTTTATGGGTGGGGACTAGAGAGACCCAGTACTTC,CASSLWVGTRETQYF
.,.,TRBV5-1,TRBJ2-5,TGCGCCAGCAGCTTGAGAAGTATGGAGACCCAGTACTTC,CASSLRSMETQYF
.,.,TRBV7-8,TRBJ2-7,TGTGCCAGCAGCTTGGTGGGGAGGTTATACGAGCAGTACTTC,CASSLVGRLYEQYF
TRBD1,.,TRBV5-4,TRBJ2-7,TGTGCCAGCAGCTCGTGGGACAGTACCTACGAGCAGTACTTC,CASSSWDSTYEQYF
.,.,TRBV6-1,TRBJ1-2,TGTGCCAGCAGTGGCCTTGGGGTTGGAGGCTACACCTTC,CASSGLGVGGYTF
.,few,TRBV28,TRBJ2-1,TGTGCCAGCAGTCTAGGCGGGGCACGGTCGAATGAGCAGTTCTTC,CASSLGGARSNEQFF
.,few,TRBV3-1,TRBJ1-5,TGTGCCAGCAGCCAAGATACGGGACAGCCCCAGCATTTT,CASSQDTGQPQHF